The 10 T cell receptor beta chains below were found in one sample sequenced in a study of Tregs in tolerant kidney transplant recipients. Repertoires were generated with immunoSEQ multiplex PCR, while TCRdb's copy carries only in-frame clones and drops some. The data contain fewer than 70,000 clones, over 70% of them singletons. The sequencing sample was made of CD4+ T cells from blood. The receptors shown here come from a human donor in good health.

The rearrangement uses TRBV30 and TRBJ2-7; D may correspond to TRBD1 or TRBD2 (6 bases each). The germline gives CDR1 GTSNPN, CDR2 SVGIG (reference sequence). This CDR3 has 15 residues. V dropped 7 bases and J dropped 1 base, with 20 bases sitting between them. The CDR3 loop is CAFAGHLTSSYEQYF. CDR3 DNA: TGTGCCTTTGCGGGACACCTGACCTCTTCCTACGAGCAGTACTTC.

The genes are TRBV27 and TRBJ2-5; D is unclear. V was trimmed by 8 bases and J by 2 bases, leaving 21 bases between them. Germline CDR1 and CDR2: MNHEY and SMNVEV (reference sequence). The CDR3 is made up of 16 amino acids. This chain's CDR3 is CASSSYPLYTQETQYF. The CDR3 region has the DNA TGTGCCAGCTCCTCCTACCCTCTATACACTCAAGAGACCCAGTACTTC.

The CDR3 nucleotides read TGCAGCGCTGGGAAGAACACTGAAGCTTTCTTT. This encodes CSAGKNTEAFF. This rearrangement joins TRBV29-1 to TRBJ1-1, with D uncertain. This CDR3 spans 11 amino acids. Germline CDR1 and CDR2: SQVTM and ANQGSEA. Trimming took 7 bases from V and 1 from J, leaving 7 bases between them.

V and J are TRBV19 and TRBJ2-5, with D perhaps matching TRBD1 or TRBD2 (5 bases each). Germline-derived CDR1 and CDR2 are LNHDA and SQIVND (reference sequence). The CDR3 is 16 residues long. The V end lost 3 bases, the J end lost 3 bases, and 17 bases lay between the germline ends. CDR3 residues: CASSMGARQPKETQYF. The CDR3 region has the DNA TGTGCCAGTAGTATGGGAGCGAGACAGCCTAAAGAGACCCAGTACTTC.

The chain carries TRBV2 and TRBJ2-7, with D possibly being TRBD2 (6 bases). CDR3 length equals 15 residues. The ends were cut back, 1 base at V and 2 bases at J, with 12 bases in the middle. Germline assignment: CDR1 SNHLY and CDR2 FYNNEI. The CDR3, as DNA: TGTGCCAGCAGTGAAGGGAGGGGAGGTCCCTACGAGCAGTACTTC. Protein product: CASSEGRGGPYEQYF.

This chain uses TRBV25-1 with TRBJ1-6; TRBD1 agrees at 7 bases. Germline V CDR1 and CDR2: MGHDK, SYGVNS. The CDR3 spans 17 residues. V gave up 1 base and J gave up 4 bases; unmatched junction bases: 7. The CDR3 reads CASSESGRTGYNSPLHF. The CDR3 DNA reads TGTGCCAGCAGTGAATCCGGGCGGACAGGTTATAATTCACCCCTCCACTTT.

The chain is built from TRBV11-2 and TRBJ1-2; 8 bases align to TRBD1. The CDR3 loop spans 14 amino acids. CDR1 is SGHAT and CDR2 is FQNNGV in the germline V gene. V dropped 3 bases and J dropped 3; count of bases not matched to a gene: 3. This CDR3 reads CASSFRGRDYGYTF. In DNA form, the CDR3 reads TGTGCCAGCAGCTTCAGGGGGCGTGACTATGGCTACACCTTC. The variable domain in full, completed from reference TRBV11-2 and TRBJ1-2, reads EAGVAQSPRYKIIEKRQSVAFWCNPISGHATLYWYQQILGQGPKLLIQFQNNGVVDDSQLPKDRFSAERLKGVDSTLKIQPAKLEDSAVYLCASSFRGRDYGYTFGSGTRLTVV.

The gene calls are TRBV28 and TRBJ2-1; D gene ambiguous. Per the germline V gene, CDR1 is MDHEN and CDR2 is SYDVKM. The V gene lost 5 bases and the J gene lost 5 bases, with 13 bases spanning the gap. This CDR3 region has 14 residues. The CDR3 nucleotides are TGTGCCAGCAGTCCGAAAGTGGGCCACAATGAGCAGTTCTTC. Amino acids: CASSPKVGHNEQFF.

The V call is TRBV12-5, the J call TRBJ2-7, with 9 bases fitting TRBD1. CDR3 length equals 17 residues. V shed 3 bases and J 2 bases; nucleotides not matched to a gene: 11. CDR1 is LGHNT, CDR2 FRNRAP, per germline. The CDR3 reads CASGFRVWGQGTYEQYF. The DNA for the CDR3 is TGTGCTAGTGGTTTTCGGGTTTGGGGACAGGGCACCTACGAGCAGTACTTC.

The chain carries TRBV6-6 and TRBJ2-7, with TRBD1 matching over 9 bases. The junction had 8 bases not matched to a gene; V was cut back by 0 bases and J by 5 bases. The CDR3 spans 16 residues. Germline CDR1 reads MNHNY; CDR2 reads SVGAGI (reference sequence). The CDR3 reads CASSYSTGTGINEQYF. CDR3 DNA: TGTGCCAGCAGTTACTCGACCGGGACAGGGATAAACGAGCAGTACTTC.